There are many counts of the clone carrying this T cell receptor beta chain. Its antigen is unknown. Germline CDR1 SGHNT, CDR2 YYREEE (reference sequence). This CDR3 region has 12 residues. The V end lost 9 bases, the J end lost 1 base, and 10 bases lay between the germline ends. The data were taken from a study of T cell repertoires in cytomegalovirus infection. Study summary: Both recently identified HLA-C-restricted and well-studied HLA-B-restricted CMV epitopes were used in the study. CMV infection plus the matching HLA type was flagged by public TCR beta signatures. Study-wide findings and caveats: Adding up the frequency of public TCR beta families identified people who carried CMV plus the relevant HLA. In two of eight donors, the top clonotype was HLA-C-restricted CMV-specific.

Each CDR3 protein gets one entry after TCRdb re-called the reads with MiXCR. The data show about 890,000 distinct CDR3 sequences, about a third seen once. The sequence came from a human donor in good health (CMV status not recorded). Some clones in this sample may be carry-over from other donors' samples. V and J are TRBV5-4 and TRBJ1-1, with a tentative D call TRBD1 (5 bases). Sequences were derived from cultured CD8+ T cells from PBMCs, sampled from culture after CMV antigen stimulation. CDR3 DNA sequence: TGTGCCACCGGGGGTGGGAACACTGAAGCTTTCTTT. Translated: CATGGGNTEAFF.